A single T cell receptor beta chain is shown here with its context. Authors' analysis steps: Reference gene primer amplification gave estimated nucleated cell counts. Profiling relied on immunoSEQ multiplex PCR, and the TCRdb table lists in-frame clones only, not all of them. V and J calls and clone size are as listed in that table; D and trimming were resolved from the DNA. This sample carries around 150,000 clones, roughly 80% of them seen once, and the ten largest clones take approximately 2.8%. CDR1 and CDR2 (germline): MGHRA, YSYEKL. This CDR3 has 16 amino acids. J lost 5 bases, V lost 1 base, and 10 bases had no gene match. These data originate in a study of blood T cell repertoires in COVID-19. Study in general: Sites in the United States, Italy and Spain provided acute and convalescent COVID-19 samples. PBMCs, B-cell-depleted T cells, or T cells provided the cDNA or gDNA that made up the material.

Sequencing was performed on peripheral blood. The gene calls are TRBV4-1 and TRBJ1-1; 7 nucleotides match TRBD1. The clonotype originates from a man between 65 and 85 years old with acute or convalescent COVID-19. CDR3 residues: CASSQGSLQGRTEAFF. Here the CDR3 DNA reads TGCGCCAGCAGCCAAGGGAGCCTACAGGGGAGGACTGAAGCTTTCTTT.